This passage covers 22 T cell receptor beta chains from one sample sequenced in a study of low-dose radiotherapy and immunotherapy resistance in tumors (dated by TCRdb to 2022 to 2024). The time point label on this specimen signifies: before trial treatment. The reads were generated on an Illumina HiSeq 2500. Superscript III and a set of TRAV- and TRBV-specific primers were used to synthesize first-strand cDNA, so that both TCRalpha and TCRbeta chains were covered. TCRs were amplified with Phusion for around 20 PCR cycles using a constant-region primer together with the adapter attached to the V primers. Using fastp trimming at Q25 and MiXCR clonotype assembly, TCRdb reanalyzed the public sequencing data and kept in-frame beta chains. Under each unique CDR3 protein, matching rows form one entry showing the most common genes and DNA. The sample table holds 65,000 to 100,000 distinct CDR3 sequences, of which roughly a sixth were seen once. In total, the top ten clones hold roughly 2.8% of the sample.

The specimen comprised PBMCs, sampled before treatment. The origin of the receptors is a male donor with prostate cancer.

This clonotype was recorded at least ten times. The chain has TRBV2 and TRBJ1-4; possibly TRBD1 for D (6 bases). This CDR3 spans 14 amino acids. Germline CDR1 and CDR2: SNHLY and FYNNEI. Between the trimmed V and J ends, which lost 1 base and 8 bases, there was a span of 11 bases. The CDR3 sequence: CASSEGSDREKLFF. The CDR3 bases are TGTGCCAGCAGTGAAGGGTCGGACAGAGAAAAACTGTTTTTT. Looking up the rest from reference TRBV2 and TRBJ1-4 gives the full variable domain: EPEVTQTPSHQVTQMGQEVILRCVPISNHLYFYWYRQILGQKVEFLVSFYNNEISEKSEIFDDQFSVERPDGSNFTLKIRSTKLEDSAMYFCASSEGSDREKLFFGSGTQLSVL.

This clonotype was seen at least ten times. The CDR3 region has the DNA TGCAGTGCTAGTGGTGCTAGCGGGGGCCACACAGATACGCAGTATTTT. Its translation is CSASGASGGHTDTQYF. V is TRBV20-1 and J is TRBJ2-3, with TRBD2 matching over 10 bases. Germline V gives CDR1 DFQATT, CDR2 SNEGSKA (reference sequence). The CDR3 runs to 16 residues. The V and J ends lost 3 bases and 2 bases, in that order; junction bases with no gene match: 8.

This clonotype was seen ten or more times. The chain links TRBV5-1 to TRBJ1-4; D unresolved. Germline CDR1 SGHRS, CDR2 YFSETQ. The CDR3 is 12 amino acids. The V gene lost 1 base and the J gene lost 7 bases, with 5 bases spanning the gap. CDR3 in DNA: TGCGCCAGCAGCTTGAATAGTGAAAAACTGTTTTTT. Protein sequence: CASSLNSEKLFF.

This clonotype was counted ten times or more. The V and J genes are TRBV12-3 or TRBV12-4 and TRBJ2-7; 12 bases fit TRBD2. V shed 4 bases and J 4 bases; nucleotides not matched to a gene: 5. The CDR3 length is 15 residues. CDR3 residues: CASSSGLAGTYEQYF. As DNA, the CDR3 is TGTGCCAGCAGTTCTGGACTAGCGGGGACTTACGAGCAGTACTTC.

This clonotype was recorded once. The chain couples TRBV6-2 or TRBV6-3 to TRBJ2-2, with D perhaps assigned TRBD1 or TRBD2 (6 bases each). The CDR3 is made up of 17 amino acids. V shed 6 bases and J shed 1 base, with 18 bases lying between them. Germline CDR1 MNHEY, CDR2 SVGEGT. The CDR3 bases are TGTGCCAGCAGGGGCTGGGGGGCTTATGGGAACACCGGGGAGCTGTTTTTT. Protein product: CASRGWGAYGNTGELFF.

Regarding this clonotype: Only one base separates this from a far larger clonotype, so it likely reflects a read error. The V and J genes are TRBV5-1 and TRBJ2-1; TRBD1 is a possible D gene (6 bases). V was trimmed by 0 bases and J by 8 bases, leaving 12 bases between them. Germline assignment: CDR1 SGHRS and CDR2 YFSETQ. The CDR3 is 14 amino acids. CDR3 sequence reads: CASSLAAAGDEQFF. The CDR3 coding sequence is TGCGCCAGCAGCTTGGCGGCGGCAGGGGATGAGCAGTTCTTC.

The table lists this clonotype with many counts. The DNA for the CDR3 is TGTGCCAGCAGTCGGACTAGCGGGGGGGGGGAGCTGTTTTTT. As protein: CASSRTSGGGELFF. This chain uses TRBV12-3 or TRBV12-4 with TRBJ2-2; 14 bases fit TRBD2. V was pared by 5 bases and J by 8 bases, with 1 base of the junction left unmatched. There are 14 residues in the CDR3.

The CDR3 protein is CASSPRAGGTGSYEQYF. The CDR3 DNA reads TGTGCCAGCAGCCCGCGGGCAGGCGGGACTGGCTCCTACGAGCAGTACTTC. The chain combines TRBV9 with TRBJ2-7; a weak D match, TRBD2 (6 bases). Germline-derived CDR1 and CDR2 are SGDLS and YYNGEE. The CDR3 has 17 amino acids. V lost 4 bases, J lost 0 bases, and 20 bases lay in between.

This clonotype was counted ten times or more. The V and J genes are TRBV5-1 and TRBJ1-1, with TRBD1 matching 7 bases. CDR3 length: 13 amino acids. Germline loops: CDR1 SGHRS, CDR2 YFSETQ. After removal of 5 bases from V and 2 bases from J, the junction contained 3 bases not matched to a gene. CDR3: CASRGTDNTEAFF. The DNA of the CDR3 is TGCGCCAGCAGGGGGACAGATAACACTGAAGCTTTCTTT.

This clonotype was counted ten times or more. The V call is TRBV18, the J call TRBJ2-7; 9 bases map to TRBD1. CDR1 KGHSH and CDR2 LQKENI come from the germline V gene. V dropped 4 bases and J dropped 4; count of bases not matched to a gene: 5. The CDR3 length is 14 residues. The CDR3 sequence is CASSQGTGIYEQYF. The DNA for the CDR3 is TGTGCCAGCTCACAGGGGACAGGGATTTACGAGCAGTACTTC.

This clonotype was found many times. V usage is TRBV7-9 and J usage is TRBJ1-6, with 10 bases fitting TRBD1. The CDR3 is 15 residues long. Germline loops: CDR1 SEHNR, CDR2 FQNEAQ (reference sequence). V lost 4 bases and J lost 7; bases outside the gene matches: 4. The CDR3 sequence: CASSSRDRGNSPLHF. The DNA for the CDR3 is TGTGCCAGCAGCTCCCGGGACAGGGGCAATTCACCCCTCCACTTT. Using reference TRBV7-9 and TRBJ1-6 for the parts outside the CDR3, the full variable domain is DTGVSQNPRHKITKRGQNVTFRCDPISEHNRLYWYRQTLGQGPEFLTYFQNEAQLEKSRLLSDRFSAERPKGSFSTLEIQRTEQGDSAMYLCASSSRDRGNSPLHFGNGTRLTVT.

In this sample, this clonotype turned up many times. The chain joins TRBV5-1 to TRBJ2-3; either TRBD1 or TRBD2 may fit D (5 bases each). With 5 bases removed from V and 4 bases from J, the gap between germline ends came to 8 bases. The CDR3 runs 12 residues. Per the germline V gene, CDR1 is SGHRS and CDR2 is YFSETQ. The CDR3 loop reads CASSRDADTQYF. The CDR3 nucleotides read TGCGCCAGCAGTAGGGACGCAGATACGCAGTATTTT.

The table lists this clonotype with a few counts. This chain connects TRBV12-3 or TRBV12-4 to TRBJ2-2; 8 positions match TRBD2. The ends lost 3 bases at V and 4 bases at J; junction bases unmatched: 4. This CDR3 contains 15 residues. DNA of the CDR3: TGTGCCAGCAGTTTGCGGGGGGCGGGCACCGGGGAGCTGTTTTTT. Its protein product is CASSLRGAGTGELFF.

This clonotype came up many times. This rearrangement joins TRBV11-2 to TRBJ2-1; D is unresolved. Germline CDR1 reads SGHAT; CDR2 reads FQNNGV. This CDR3 has 18 amino acids. Trimming removed 4 bases at V and 0 bases at J, with 19 bases between. In nucleotides, the CDR3 is TGTGCCAGCAGCTCCTCCTTAGGTTGGCGGAGCTCCTACAATGAGCAGTTCTTC. Translating it yields CASSSSLGWRSSYNEQFF.

With respect to this clonotype: A far more abundant clone sits one base away, making this likely a read error. The chain recombines TRBV3-1 with TRBJ2-1; 8 bases match TRBD2. CDR3 size: 16 residues. Germline V gene lookup returns CDR1 LGHDT and CDR2 YNNKEL (reference sequence). Trimming took 4 bases from V and 13 from J; bases not matched to a gene: 18. This CDR3 reads CASSRNGGAAKNIQFF. DNA of the CDR3: TGTGCCAGCAGCCGGAACGGGGGGGCTGCCAAAAACATTCAGTTCTTC.

This rearrangement joins TRBV5-1 to TRBJ2-1; perhaps TRBD2 as D (6 bases). The CDR3 length is 14 residues. Per the germline V gene, CDR1 is SGHRS and CDR2 is YFSETQ. V shed 0 bases and J shed 5 bases, with 9 bases lying between them. CDR3 amino acids: CASSLGGVHNEQFF. CDR3 coding DNA: TGCGCCAGCAGCTTGGGCGGGGTGCACAATGAGCAGTTCTTC.

This clonotype was seen many times. The genes are TRBV29-1 and TRBJ2-3, with 8 bases matching TRBD2. The germline CDR1 and CDR2 sequences are SQVTM and ANQGSEA. After removal of 7 bases from V and 6 bases from J, the junction contained 12 bases not matched to a gene. This CDR3 has 14 amino acids. CDR3 DNA sequence: TGCAGCGCAACTAAAGCGGGGGCTTGGGATACGCAGTATTTT. Translation gives CSATKAGAWDTQYF.

This clonotype was recorded many times. The chain carries TRBV12-5 and TRBJ2-2; no reliable D call. This CDR3 comprises 13 residues. Germline values: CDR1 LGHNT, CDR2 FRNRAP. The V and J ends lost 5 bases and 6 bases respectively, with 10 bases between them. The CDR3 region has the DNA TGTGCTAGTGGTCCCCCCGGTCCCGGGGAGCTGTTTTTT. This sequence encodes CASGPPGPGELFF.

This clonotype was seen at least ten times. The chain links TRBV5-4 to TRBJ2-3; no clear D. V dropped 0 bases and J dropped 5 bases, with 10 bases sitting between them. The germline V gene has CDR1 SGHNT and CDR2 YYREEE (reference sequence). This CDR3 comprises 14 residues. The CDR3 spells CASSLGGLRDTQYF. The CDR3 DNA follows: TGTGCCAGCAGCTTGGGTGGGTTAAGAGATACGCAGTATTTT.

This clonotype was observed at least ten times. J is TRBJ2-2 and V is TRBV11-2, with 8 bases matching TRBD1. CDR1 is SGHAT, CDR2 FQNNGV, per germline. The J segment lost 1 base and the V segment lost 10 bases, leaving 5 bases of the junction unmatched. The CDR3 is made up of 14 amino acids. CDR3 sequence: CATGTGLNTGELFF. The CDR3 region has the DNA TGTGCCACCGGGACAGGCCTGAACACCGGGGAGCTGTTTTTT.

This clonotype has at least ten counts. The chain combines TRBV7-2 with TRBJ2-3; TRBD2 might be the D (6 bases). The CDR3 is made up of 16 amino acids. Germline values: CDR1 SGHTA, CDR2 FQGNSA. V gave up 1 base and J gave up 2 bases, with 13 bases separating them. The CDR3 DNA reads TGTGCCAGCAGCTTAGTACGCGGGGCGAACACAGATACGCAGTATTTT. This translates into CASSLVRGANTDTQYF.

DNA of the CDR3: TGTGCCAGCAGACTTGTCACCGGGGAGCTGTTTTTT. Encoded protein: CASRLVTGELFF. The J gene is TRBJ2-2, the V gene TRBV12-3 or TRBV12-4, with D unclear. V shed 6 bases and J shed 4 bases, with 6 bases lying between them. This CDR3 comprises 12 residues.